This record concerns one T cell receptor beta chain sequence. Antigen: not known. The protocol was immunoSEQ multiplex PCR, while the TCRdb copy is restricted to in-frame clones and leaves out a portion. The profile shows over 1,000 clones, roughly 43% of them singletons. The data belong to a study of T cells in localized non-small cell lung cancer. Study outcomes and limitations: Maximal T cell clonality occurred in uninvolved adjacent lung, with tumor ranking below it. Heterogeneity within the tumor remains possible, as just one region underwent sequencing.

The CDR3 has 12 amino acids. CDR1 is MGHDK, CDR2 SYGVNS, per germline. V gave up 8 bases and J gave up 5 bases, with 12 bases separating them. The source is a woman aged 35-75 years with stage I lung adenocarcinoma. This chain joins TRBV25-1 and TRBJ1-2, with D perhaps TRBD1 (6 bases). The sequences come from lung tumor tissue, collected before any cancer treatment. The CDR3 spells CASGGRAYGYTF. CDR3 nucleotides: TGTGCCAGCGGGGGCAGGGCGTATGGCTACACCTTC.